This record looks at one T cell receptor beta chain sequence and its context. Its antigen is unidentified. One end of the junction varies from germline; a read error may be responsible. The CDR3 is 11 amino acids. Germline-derived CDR1 and CDR2 are LNHDA and SQIVND (reference sequence). This entry is derived from a study of prognosis after radiotherapy for stage I lung cancer. Overall study: For radiotherapy, patients got SBRT split into 3 to 5 fractions, giving a biologically effective dose of at least 100 Gy. Distant metastases were recorded in a few patients after radiotherapy, at a median of approximately 7 months, and no significant progression was recorded in 15. Points from the study as a whole: Reportedly, the usage of TRBV and TRBJ genes was not the same in patients with and without metastases.

Genomic DNA was the source, and TCR beta CDR3 was amplified from it by two-round multiplex PCR. The use of primers specific to each TRBV and TRBJ gene characterized first-round PCR. TCRdb recomputed calls from the multiplex PCR reads with MiXCR, one row per CDR3 protein. The table lists some 25,000 distinct CDR3 sequences, roughly 34% of them singletons, with 55% to 65% in the top ten. The sample here was PBMCs, taken before or after stereotactic body radiation therapy (not recorded which). The sequence was collected from a donor at least 50 years old with non-small cell lung cancer. This chain links TRBV19 with TRBJ2-7, with D unclear. CDR3 nucleotides: TGTGCTAGTAGTTCCTGGGTCGAGCAGTACTTC. Translated: CASSSWVEQYF.